The clone carrying this TCR beta chain was detected ten times or more. Its antigen is not identified. This record comes from a study of regulatory T cells in long-lasting Graves disease. Study findings and constraints: The analysis examined peripheral blood only and excluded thyroid tissue.

Stated time point: newly diagnosed GD, antithyroid drugs for less than 3 months. Extracted PBMC RNA gave rise to the TCR library. Doctors identified Graves' disease using the American Thyroid Association guidelines. Researchers made TCR beta libraries by using iRepertoire HTBI primers and running Arm-PCR on CDR3 regions. TCRdb reprocessed the multiplex PCR reads with MiXCR, giving one entry per CDR3 protein. The sample lists a few hundred thousand distinct CDR3 sequences, 15% to 20% occurring once. This sample was also put to use in a study of T cells in Graves' hyperthyroidism and ophthalmopathy.

The sequence was collected from a woman aged 25 to 39 with Graves disease. The material was peripheral blood mononuclear cells (PBMCs), obtained at new diagnosis, from a patient treated with antithyroid drugs.

CDR3 DNA sequence: TGTGCCAGCAGCTCCTCGGGGGGCGTCGGCGTGGACGAGCAGTACTTC. Translation: CASSSSGGVGVDEQYF. This chain uses TRBV11-2 with TRBJ2-7, with D possibly being TRBD2 (7 bases). Deletions cut 4 bases from V and 5 bases from J, with 21 bases between. In germline, CDR1 is SGHAT, CDR2 FQNNGV. The CDR3 is 16 residues long.